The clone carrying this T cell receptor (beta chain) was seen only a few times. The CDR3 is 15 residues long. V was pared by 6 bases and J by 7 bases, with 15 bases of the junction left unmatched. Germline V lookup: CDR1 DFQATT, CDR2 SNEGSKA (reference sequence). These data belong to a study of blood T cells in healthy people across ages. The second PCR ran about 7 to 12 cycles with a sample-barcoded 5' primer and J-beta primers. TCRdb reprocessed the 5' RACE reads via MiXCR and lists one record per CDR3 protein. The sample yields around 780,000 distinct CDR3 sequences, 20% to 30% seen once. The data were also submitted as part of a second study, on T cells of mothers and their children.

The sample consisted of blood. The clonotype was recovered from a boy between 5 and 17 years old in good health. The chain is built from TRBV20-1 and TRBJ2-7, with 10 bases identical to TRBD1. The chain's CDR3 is CSAQGGGQGSWEQYF. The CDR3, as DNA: TGCAGTGCCCAGGGCGGGGGACAGGGGTCTTGGGAGCAGTACTTC.